This T cell receptor beta chain was retrieved from a study of blood T cell repertoires in COVID-19. Across the whole study: PBMCs, B-cell-depleted T cells, or T cells were the source of the cDNA or gDNA that made up the material.

Source study methods: The assay estimated nucleated cells by amplifying reference gene primers. Using immunoSEQ multiplex PCR, the repertoire was profiled, and TCRdb retains in-frame clones only, with some absent. V and J calls plus clone size are reproduced from that table; the DNA served to infer D and trimming. The sample contains fewer than 120,000 clones, around 82% of which appear only once. Sequencing was done on a sample of peripheral blood. The receptor was derived from a woman in her sixties with acute or convalescent COVID-19.

The CDR3 protein is CASSSLRQGARGELFF. Here the CDR3 DNA reads TGTGCCAGCAGCTCCCTTAGACAGGGGGCTCGCGGGGAGCTGTTTTTT. This chain connects TRBV11-2 to TRBJ2-2; 10 bases agree with TRBD1. Unmatched junction bases numbered 9, after V lost 4 bases and J lost 7 bases. There are 16 residues in the CDR3. Germline CDR1 reads SGHAT; CDR2 reads FQNNGV.